A selection of T cell receptor beta chains follows, all from one sample in a study of blood T cell repertoires in COVID-19. The method was immunoSEQ multiplex PCR; TCRdb's version includes in-frame clones alone and lacks a portion of them. This sample has 190,000 or so clones, with around 86% found just once. Sample: PBMCs or T cells enriched from blood (not recorded which). These receptors originate from a woman aged 30 to 39 who had recovered from COVID-19. The CDR3 runs from the conserved cysteine through the conserved F or W. The D gene is left open where the match is weak. Size values are once, few and many counts, or a class for expanded clones, and some rows have none.

cdr3_length: 15; clone_size: NA; d_call: TRBD1; j_call: TRBJ2-1; v_call: TRBV11-2; cdr3_aa: CASSPRTGGSDEQFF; cdr3_nt: TGTGCCAGCAGCCCAAGGACAGGGGGTTCAGATGAGCAGTTCTTC
cdr3_length: 12; clone_size: NA; d_call: TRBD2; j_call: TRBJ2-1; v_call: TRBV10-3; cdr3_aa: CAIGTSADEQFF; cdr3_nt: TGTGCCATTGGGACTAGCGCTGATGAGCAGTTCTTC
cdr3_length: 13; clone_size: once; d_call: NA; j_call: TRBJ2-1; v_call: TRBV29-1; cdr3_aa: CSVEGGLGNEQFF; cdr3_nt: TGCAGCGTTGAGGGCGGGCTCGGCAATGAGCAGTTCTTC
cdr3_length: 14; clone_size: NA; d_call: TRBD2; j_call: TRBJ2-1; v_call: TRBV25-1; cdr3_aa: CASRLAGDPGEQFF; cdr3_nt: TGTGCCAGCAGACTAGCGGGAGACCCGGGTGAGCAGTTCTTC
cdr3_length: 15; clone_size: NA; d_call: NA; j_call: TRBJ1-4; v_call: TRBV13; cdr3_aa: CASSLSQGPNEKLFF; cdr3_nt: TGTGCCAGCAGCTTGTCGCAGGGGCCTAATGAAAAACTGTTTTTT
cdr3_length: 14; clone_size: NA; d_call: TRBD2; j_call: TRBJ2-5; v_call: TRBV3-1/TRBV3-2; cdr3_aa: CASSPGGAQETQYF; cdr3_nt: TGTGCCAGCAGCCCGGGGGGAGCACAAGAGACCCAGTACTTC
cdr3_length: 17; clone_size: NA; d_call: TRBD1; j_call: TRBJ2-5; v_call: TRBV28; cdr3_aa: CASSLKEGTGGTETQYF; cdr3_nt: TGTGCCAGCAGTTTAAAGGAGGGGACAGGGGGCACAGAGACCCAGTACTTC
cdr3_length: 16; clone_size: NA; d_call: NA; j_call: TRBJ2-7; v_call: TRBV2; cdr3_aa: CASSEAGQGLPYEQYF; cdr3_nt: TGTGCCAGCAGTGAAGCAGGGCAGGGTCTGCCCTACGAGCAGTACTTC
cdr3_length: 15; clone_size: NA; d_call: TRBD1; j_call: TRBJ2-1; v_call: TRBV9; cdr3_aa: CASSVGQEPYNEQFF; cdr3_nt: TGTGCCAGCAGCGTTGGACAGGAGCCCTACAATGAGCAGTTCTTC
cdr3_length: 14; clone_size: NA; d_call: NA; j_call: TRBJ1-5; v_call: TRBV21-1; cdr3_aa: CASSRQQSNQPQHF; cdr3_nt: TGTGCCAGCAGCCGACAGCAAAGCAATCAGCCCCAGCATTTT
cdr3_length: 15; clone_size: NA; d_call: NA; j_call: TRBJ2-7; v_call: TRBV19; cdr3_aa: CASSIERWSTYEQYF; cdr3_nt: TGTGCCAGTAGTATTGAGCGGTGGAGTACCTACGAGCAGTACTTC
cdr3_length: 13; clone_size: NA; d_call: NA; j_call: TRBJ2-3; v_call: TRBV5-4; cdr3_aa: CASSKRDTDTQYF; cdr3_nt: TGTGCCAGCAGCAAACGGGACACAGATACGCAGTATTTT
cdr3_length: 14; clone_size: NA; d_call: TRBD1; j_call: TRBJ2-1; v_call: TRBV6-5; cdr3_aa: CASSRQGAGNEQFF; cdr3_nt: TGTGCCAGCAGCCGACAGGGGGCTGGCAATGAGCAGTTCTTC
cdr3_length: 15; clone_size: NA; d_call: TRBD2; j_call: TRBJ2-7; v_call: TRBV27; cdr3_aa: CASRAGHLAGPEQYF; cdr3_nt: TGTGCCAGCAGGGCAGGGCACCTAGCGGGTCCCGAGCAGTACTTC
cdr3_length: 15; clone_size: NA; d_call: TRBD2; j_call: TRBJ2-7; v_call: TRBV27; cdr3_aa: CASSLASGRSYEQYF; cdr3_nt: TGTGCCAGCAGTTTGGCTAGCGGGAGATCCTACGAGCAGTACTTC
cdr3_length: 11; clone_size: NA; d_call: NA; j_call: TRBJ1-2; v_call: TRBV19; cdr3_aa: CASSQNYGYTF; cdr3_nt: TGTGCCAGTAGCCAAAACTATGGCTACACCTTC
cdr3_length: 14; clone_size: NA; d_call: TRBD1; j_call: TRBJ2-1; v_call: TRBV19; cdr3_aa: CASSGTGDVNEQFF; cdr3_nt: TGTGCCAGTAGTGGGACAGGGGATGTAAATGAGCAGTTCTTC
cdr3_length: 14; clone_size: NA; d_call: NA; j_call: TRBJ1-5; v_call: TRBV5-6; cdr3_aa: CASSLPGQSQPQHF; cdr3_nt: TGTGCCAGCAGCTTGCCAGGGCAGAGTCAGCCCCAGCATTTT
cdr3_length: 12; clone_size: NA; d_call: NA; j_call: TRBJ2-5; v_call: TRBV7-6; cdr3_aa: CASSSPMETQYF; cdr3_nt: TGTGCCAGCAGCTCCCCCATGGAGACCCAGTACTTC
cdr3_length: 15; clone_size: few; d_call: NA; j_call: TRBJ1-1; v_call: TRBV2; cdr3_aa: CASSPLQGIGTEAFF; cdr3_nt: TGTGCCAGCAGTCCCCTACAGGGAATAGGCACTGAAGCTTTCTTT
cdr3_length: 14; clone_size: few; d_call: NA; j_call: TRBJ1-1; v_call: TRBV5-1; cdr3_aa: CASSLEGEDTEAFF; cdr3_nt: TGCGCCAGCAGCTTGGAGGGGGAAGACACTGAAGCTTTCTTT
cdr3_length: 16; clone_size: NA; d_call: TRBD2; j_call: TRBJ2-2; v_call: TRBV14; cdr3_aa: CASSQLGLENTGELFF; cdr3_nt: TGTGCCAGCAGCCAGCTGGGACTAGAGAACACCGGGGAGCTGTTTTTT
cdr3_length: 13; clone_size: few; d_call: TRBD1; j_call: TRBJ2-7; v_call: TRBV28; cdr3_aa: CASSSDRSHEQYF; cdr3_nt: TGTGCCAGCAGCTCGGACAGGTCCCACGAGCAGTACTTC
cdr3_length: 14; clone_size: NA; d_call: NA; j_call: TRBJ2-2; v_call: TRBV20-1; cdr3_aa: CSASKAGYPGELFF; cdr3_nt: TGCAGTGCTAGTAAGGCAGGGTATCCCGGGGAGCTGTTTTTT
cdr3_length: 15; clone_size: NA; d_call: TRBD2; j_call: TRBJ2-1; v_call: TRBV18; cdr3_aa: CASSQRESSYNEQFF; cdr3_nt: TGTGCCAGCTCACAGCGGGAGTCCTCCTACAATGAGCAGTTCTTC
cdr3_length: 14; clone_size: NA; d_call: TRBD1; j_call: TRBJ1-4; v_call: TRBV7-9; cdr3_aa: CASSLAGQGEKLFF; cdr3_nt: TGTGCCAGCAGCTTAGCGGGACAGGGGGAAAAACTGTTTTTT
cdr3_length: 15; clone_size: NA; d_call: NA; j_call: TRBJ2-3; v_call: TRBV7-3; cdr3_aa: CASSFGSASTDTQYF; cdr3_nt: TGTGCCAGCAGCTTTGGTAGCGCTAGCACAGATACGCAGTATTTT
cdr3_length: 15; clone_size: NA; d_call: TRBD1; j_call: TRBJ2-7; v_call: TRBV4-1; cdr3_aa: CASSHPGQGTYEQYF; cdr3_nt: TGCGCCAGCAGCCATCCGGGACAGGGAACCTACGAGCAGTACTTC
cdr3_length: 15; clone_size: once; d_call: NA; j_call: TRBJ1-5; v_call: TRBV29-1; cdr3_aa: CSVVPGGNGNQPQHF; cdr3_nt: TGCAGCGTTGTACCGGGGGGTAACGGCAATCAGCCCCAGCATTTT
cdr3_length: 14; clone_size: once; d_call: TRBD1; j_call: TRBJ1-5; v_call: TRBV7-9; cdr3_aa: CASSQPGGDQPQHF; cdr3_nt: TGTGCCAGCAGCCAACCAGGGGGCGATCAGCCCCAGCATTTT
cdr3_length: 11; clone_size: NA; d_call: NA; j_call: TRBJ2-7; v_call: TRBV29-1; cdr3_aa: CSVEAFYEQYF; cdr3_nt: TGCAGCGTTGAAGCTTTCTACGAGCAGTACTTC
cdr3_length: 14; clone_size: NA; d_call: NA; j_call: TRBJ1-6; v_call: TRBV7-9; cdr3_aa: CASRPDNYNSPLHF; cdr3_nt: TGTGCCAGCAGACCGGACAACTATAATTCACCCCTCCACTTT